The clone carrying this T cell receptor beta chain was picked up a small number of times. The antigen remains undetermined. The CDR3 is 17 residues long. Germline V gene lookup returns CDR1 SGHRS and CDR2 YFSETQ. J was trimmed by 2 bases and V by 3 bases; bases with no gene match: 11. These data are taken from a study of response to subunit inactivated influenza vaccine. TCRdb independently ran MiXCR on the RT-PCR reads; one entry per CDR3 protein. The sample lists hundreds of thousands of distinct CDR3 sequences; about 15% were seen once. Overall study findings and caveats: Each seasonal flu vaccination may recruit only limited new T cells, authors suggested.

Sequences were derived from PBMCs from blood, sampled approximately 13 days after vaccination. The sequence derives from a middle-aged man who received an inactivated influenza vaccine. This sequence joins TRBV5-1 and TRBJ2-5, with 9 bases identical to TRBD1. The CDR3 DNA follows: TGCGCCAGCAGCTACTCCGGGACAGGGTACCTACAAGAGACCCAGTACTTC. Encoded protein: CASSYSGTGYLQETQYF. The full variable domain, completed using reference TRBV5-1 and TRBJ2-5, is KAGVTQTPRYLIKTRGQQVTLSCSPISGHRSVSWYQQTPGQGLQFLFEYFSETQRNKGNFPGRFSGRQFSNSRSEMNVSTLELGDSALYLCASSYSGTGYLQETQYFGPGTRLLVL.